The entry below gives a single TCR beta chain sequence along with its context. Its antigen is still unknown. The data derive from a study of tumor-infiltrating lymphocytes in primary liver carcinoma. Study conclusions and caveats: Left bulk and unsorted, the samples did not allow CD4+ and CD8+ repertoires to be compared.

The blood RNA (from unsorted whole blood) was obtained, and germline DNA was also extracted. A constant-region primer primed TCR beta cDNA synthesis from 500 to 550 ng of total RNA. Amplification in three nested multiplex PCR rounds with slightly modified ARM-PCR gave rise to TCR beta libraries. Researchers ran the first two PCR rounds for 10 cycles each with TRBV1-TRBV30 forward primers and a C-beta reverse primer. In TCRdb, the multiplex PCR reads were re-called with MiXCR into one record per CDR3 protein. The sample has 300,000 to 350,000 distinct CDR3 sequences, almost 65% seen once. This CDR3 has 13 residues. Trimming stripped 10 bases from V and 5 bases from J, with 15 bases between. Germline CDR1 is ENHRY and CDR2 is SYGVKD.

Sequenced material: peripheral blood. The chain links TRBV10-3 to TRBJ2-1; D unresolved. The origin of this receptor is a man between 35 and 55 years old with primary liver carcinoma and hepatitis B virus infection. CDR3 nucleotides: TGTGCCACCGCAATAAAAACGAACAATGAGCAGTTCTTC. Encoded protein: CATAIKTNNEQFF.